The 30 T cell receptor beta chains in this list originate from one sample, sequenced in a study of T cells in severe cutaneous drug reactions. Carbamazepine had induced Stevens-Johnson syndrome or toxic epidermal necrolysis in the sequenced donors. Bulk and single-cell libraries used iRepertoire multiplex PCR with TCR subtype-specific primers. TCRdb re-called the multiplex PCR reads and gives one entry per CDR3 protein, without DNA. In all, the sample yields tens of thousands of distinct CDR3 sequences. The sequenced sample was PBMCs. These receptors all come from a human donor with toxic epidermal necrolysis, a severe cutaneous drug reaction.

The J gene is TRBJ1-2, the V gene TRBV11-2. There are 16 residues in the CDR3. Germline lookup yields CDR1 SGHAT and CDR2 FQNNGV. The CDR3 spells CASSQLSGFLHRGYTF. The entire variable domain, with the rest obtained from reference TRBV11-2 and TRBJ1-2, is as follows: EAGVAQSPRYKIIEKRQSVAFWCNPISGHATLYWYQQILGQGPKLLIQFQNNGVVDDSQLPKDRFSAERLKGVDSTLKIQPAKLEDSAVYLCASSQLSGFLHRGYTFGSGTRLTVV.

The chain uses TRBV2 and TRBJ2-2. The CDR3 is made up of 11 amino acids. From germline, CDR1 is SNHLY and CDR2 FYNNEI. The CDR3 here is CASSGHGELFF. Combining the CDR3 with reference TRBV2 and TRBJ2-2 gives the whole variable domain EPEVTQTPSHQVTQMGQEVILRCVPISNHLYFYWYRQILGQKVEFLVSFYNNEISEKSEIFDDQFSVERPDGSNFTLKIRSTKLEDSAMYFCASSGHGELFFGEGSRLTVL.

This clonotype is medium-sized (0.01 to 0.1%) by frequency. The CDR3 here is CASSEAQAGGGETQYF. The chain links TRBV2 to TRBJ2-5; TCRdb names TRBD2, which stays unverified in the absence of DNA. The CDR3 runs to 16 residues. Germline assignment: CDR1 SNHLY and CDR2 FYNNEI.

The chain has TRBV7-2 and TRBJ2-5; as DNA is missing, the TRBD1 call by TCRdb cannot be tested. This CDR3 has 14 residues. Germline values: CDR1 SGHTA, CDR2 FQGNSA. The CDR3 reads CASSFDRGKETQYF.

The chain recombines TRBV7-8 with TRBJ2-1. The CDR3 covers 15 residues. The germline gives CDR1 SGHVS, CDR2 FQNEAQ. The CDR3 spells CASSYVQSSYNEQFF.

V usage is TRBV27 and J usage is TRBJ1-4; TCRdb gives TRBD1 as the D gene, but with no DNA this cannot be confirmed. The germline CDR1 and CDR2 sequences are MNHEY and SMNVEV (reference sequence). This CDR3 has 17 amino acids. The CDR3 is CASSRRQAGATNEKLFF.

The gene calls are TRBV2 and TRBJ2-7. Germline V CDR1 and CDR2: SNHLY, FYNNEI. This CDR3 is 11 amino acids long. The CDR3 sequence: CASREENEQYF.

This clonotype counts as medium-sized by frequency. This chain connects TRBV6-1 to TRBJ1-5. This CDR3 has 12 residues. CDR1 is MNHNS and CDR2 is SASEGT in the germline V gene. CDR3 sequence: CASSGQAQPQHF.

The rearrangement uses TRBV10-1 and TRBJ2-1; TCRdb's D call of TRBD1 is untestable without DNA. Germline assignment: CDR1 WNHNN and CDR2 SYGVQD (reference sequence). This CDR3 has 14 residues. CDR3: CASSESGPGNEQFF.

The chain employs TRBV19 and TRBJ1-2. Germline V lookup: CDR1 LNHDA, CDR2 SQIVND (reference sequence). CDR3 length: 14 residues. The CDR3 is CASMGGGLNYGYTF.

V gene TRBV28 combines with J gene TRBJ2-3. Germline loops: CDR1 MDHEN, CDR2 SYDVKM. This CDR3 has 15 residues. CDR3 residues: CASSSTKDVTDTQYF.

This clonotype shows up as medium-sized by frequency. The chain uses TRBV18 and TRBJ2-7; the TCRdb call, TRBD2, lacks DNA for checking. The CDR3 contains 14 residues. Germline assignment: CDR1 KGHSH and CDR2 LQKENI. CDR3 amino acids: CASSPASGGYEQYF.

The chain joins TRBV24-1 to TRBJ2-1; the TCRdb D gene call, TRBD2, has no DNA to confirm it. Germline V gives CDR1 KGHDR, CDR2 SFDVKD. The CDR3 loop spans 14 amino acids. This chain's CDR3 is CATSDRGSYNEQFF.

The CDR3 loop reads CASSSGRMNTEAFF. The genes are TRBV7-6 and TRBJ1-1; the D call of TRBD1 rests on TCRdb alone, since no DNA is present to check it. The germline V gene encodes CDR1 SGHVS and CDR2 FNYEAQ. The CDR3 length is 14 residues.

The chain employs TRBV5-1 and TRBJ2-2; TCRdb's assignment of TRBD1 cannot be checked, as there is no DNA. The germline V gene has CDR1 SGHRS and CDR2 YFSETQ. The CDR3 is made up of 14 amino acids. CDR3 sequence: CASTRSDNTGELFF. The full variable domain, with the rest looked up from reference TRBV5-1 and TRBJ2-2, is KAGVTQTPRYLIKTRGQQVTLSCSPISGHRSVSWYQQTPGQGLQFLFEYFSETQRNKGNFPGRFSGRQFSNSRSEMNVSTLELGDSALYLCASTRSDNTGELFFGEGSRLTVL.

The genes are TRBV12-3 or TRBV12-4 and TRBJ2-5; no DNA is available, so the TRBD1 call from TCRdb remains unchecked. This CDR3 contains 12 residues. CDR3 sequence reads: CASSLRGETQYF.

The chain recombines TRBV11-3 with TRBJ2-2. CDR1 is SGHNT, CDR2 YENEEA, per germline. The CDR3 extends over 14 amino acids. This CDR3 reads CASSHQRRGGELFF.

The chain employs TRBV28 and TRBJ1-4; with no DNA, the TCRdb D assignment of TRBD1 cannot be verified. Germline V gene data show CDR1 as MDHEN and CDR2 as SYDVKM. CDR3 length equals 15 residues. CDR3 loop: CASSLSGRFNEKLFF.

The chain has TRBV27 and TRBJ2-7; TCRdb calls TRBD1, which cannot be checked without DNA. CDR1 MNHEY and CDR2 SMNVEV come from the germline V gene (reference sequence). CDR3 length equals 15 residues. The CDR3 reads CASSLGGAAGYEQYF.

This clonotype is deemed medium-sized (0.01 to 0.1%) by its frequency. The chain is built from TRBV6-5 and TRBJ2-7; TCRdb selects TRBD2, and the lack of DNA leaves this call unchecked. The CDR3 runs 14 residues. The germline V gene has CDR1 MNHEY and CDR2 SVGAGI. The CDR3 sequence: CASSYSKGGNEQYF.

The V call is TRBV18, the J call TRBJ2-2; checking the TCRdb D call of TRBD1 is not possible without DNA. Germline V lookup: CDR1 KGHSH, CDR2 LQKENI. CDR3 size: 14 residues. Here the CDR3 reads CASSFDRGAGELFF.

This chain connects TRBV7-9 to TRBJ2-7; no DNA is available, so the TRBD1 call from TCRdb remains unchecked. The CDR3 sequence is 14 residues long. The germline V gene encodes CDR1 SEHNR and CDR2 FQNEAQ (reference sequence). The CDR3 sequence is CASSKGQGGNEQYF.

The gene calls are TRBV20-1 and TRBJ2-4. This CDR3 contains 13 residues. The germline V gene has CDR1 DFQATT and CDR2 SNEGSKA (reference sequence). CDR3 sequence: CSAVEIAKNIQYF.

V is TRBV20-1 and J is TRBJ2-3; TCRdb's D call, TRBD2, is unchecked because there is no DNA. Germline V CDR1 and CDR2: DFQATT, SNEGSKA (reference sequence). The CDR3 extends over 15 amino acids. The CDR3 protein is CSAGGLAGGPDTQYF.

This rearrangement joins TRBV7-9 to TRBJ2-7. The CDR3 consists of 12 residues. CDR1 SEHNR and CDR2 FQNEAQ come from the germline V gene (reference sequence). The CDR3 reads CASSLRSYEQYF.

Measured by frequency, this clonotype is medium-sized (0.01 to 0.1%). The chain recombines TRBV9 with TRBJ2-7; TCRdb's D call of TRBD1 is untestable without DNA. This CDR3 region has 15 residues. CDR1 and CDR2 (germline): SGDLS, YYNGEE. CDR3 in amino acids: CASSAATGAPYEQYF.

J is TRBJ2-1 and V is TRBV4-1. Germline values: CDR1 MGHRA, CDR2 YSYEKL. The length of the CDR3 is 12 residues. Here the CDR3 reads CASSPNRIDQFF.

Here the CDR3 reads CSVGPQTGFNEQFF. V usage is TRBV29-1 and J usage is TRBJ2-1; TCRdb designates TRBD1, a call that cannot be tested without DNA. Germline values: CDR1 SQVTM, CDR2 ANQGSEA. This CDR3 region has 14 residues.

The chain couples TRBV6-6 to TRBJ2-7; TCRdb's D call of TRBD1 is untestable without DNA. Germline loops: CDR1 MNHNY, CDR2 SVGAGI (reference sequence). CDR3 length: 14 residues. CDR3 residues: CASSYSGQGVRAYF.

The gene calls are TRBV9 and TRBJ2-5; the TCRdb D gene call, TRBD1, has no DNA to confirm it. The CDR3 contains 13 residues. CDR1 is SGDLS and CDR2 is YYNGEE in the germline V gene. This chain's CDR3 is CASSVGGRGTQYF.